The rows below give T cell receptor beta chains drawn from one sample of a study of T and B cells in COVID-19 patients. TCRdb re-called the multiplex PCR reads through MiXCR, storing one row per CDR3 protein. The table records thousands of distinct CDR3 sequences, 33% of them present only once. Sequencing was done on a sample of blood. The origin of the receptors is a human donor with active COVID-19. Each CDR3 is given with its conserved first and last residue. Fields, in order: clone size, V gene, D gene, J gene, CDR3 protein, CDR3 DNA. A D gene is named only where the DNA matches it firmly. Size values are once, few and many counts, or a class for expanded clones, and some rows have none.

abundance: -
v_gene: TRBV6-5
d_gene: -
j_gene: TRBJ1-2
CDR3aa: CATFGRENKVYGYTF
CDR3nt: TGTGCCACCTTTGGGCGGGAGAATAAGGTTTATGGCTACACCTTC

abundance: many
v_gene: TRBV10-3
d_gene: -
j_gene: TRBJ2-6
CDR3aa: CAIGAGSGANVLTF
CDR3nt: TGTGCCATCGGGGCGGGCTCTGGGGCCAACGTCCTGACTTTC

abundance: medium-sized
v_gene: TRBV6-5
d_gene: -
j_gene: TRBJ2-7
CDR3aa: CASRAVNSYEQYF
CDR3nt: TGTGCCAGCCGAGCGGTCAACTCCTACGAGCAGTACTTC

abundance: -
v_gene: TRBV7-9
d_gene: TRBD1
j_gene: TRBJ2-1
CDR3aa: CASSLLQGGYNEQFF
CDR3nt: TGTGCCAGCAGCTTACTACAGGGGGGTTACAATGAGCAGTTCTTC

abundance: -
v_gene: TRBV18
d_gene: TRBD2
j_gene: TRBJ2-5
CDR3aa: CASSPKTSGRGRETQYF
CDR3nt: TGTGCCAGCTCACCGAAGACTAGCGGGAGAGGGAGAGAGACCCAGTACTTC

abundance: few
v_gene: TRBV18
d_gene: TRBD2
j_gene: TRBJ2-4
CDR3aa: CASSPPSGSDIQYF
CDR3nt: TGTGCCAGCTCACCCCCTAGCGGGAGTGACATTCAGTACTTC

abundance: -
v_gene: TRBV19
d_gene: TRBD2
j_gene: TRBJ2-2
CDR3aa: CASSIEGLAGGAGTGELFF
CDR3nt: TGTGCCAGTAGTATAGAGGGACTAGCGGGAGGGGCGGGCACCGGGGAGCTGTTTTTT

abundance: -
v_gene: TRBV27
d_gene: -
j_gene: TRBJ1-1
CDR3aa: CASSLSRSSPEAFF
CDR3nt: TGTGCCAGCAGTTTATCTAGGTCTTCGCCTGAAGCTTTCTTT

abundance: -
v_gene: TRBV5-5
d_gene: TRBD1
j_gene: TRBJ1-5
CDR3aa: CASSYSGTGAYQPQHF
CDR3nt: TGTGCCAGCAGCTACTCCGGGACAGGGGCCTATCAGCCCCAGCATTTT

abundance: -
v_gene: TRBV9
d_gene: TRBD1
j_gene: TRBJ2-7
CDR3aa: CASSGQGAYEQYF
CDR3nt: TGTGCCAGCAGCGGGCAGGGGGCCTACGAGCAGTACTTC

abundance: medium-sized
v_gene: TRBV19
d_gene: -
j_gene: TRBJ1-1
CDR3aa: CASSGSVSAFF
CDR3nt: TGTGCCAGTAGTGGAAGCGTCTCAGCTTTCTTT

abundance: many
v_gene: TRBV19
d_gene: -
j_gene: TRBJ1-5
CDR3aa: CASSIGSEPQHF
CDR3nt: TGTGCCAGTAGTATAGGCAGCGAGCCCCAGCATTTT

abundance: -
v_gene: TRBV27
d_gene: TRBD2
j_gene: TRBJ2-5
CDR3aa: CATRKRERETQYF
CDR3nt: TGTGCCACCAGAAAGCGGGAGAGAGAGACCCAGTACTTC